This T cell receptor (beta chain) was captured in a study of shared clonotypes between healthy human individuals. Trimming took 4 bases from V and 4 from J, leaving 17 bases between them. The CDR3 covers 15 residues. Germline V CDR1 and CDR2: SGHNT, YYREEE (reference sequence). Naive CD8 isolation took CD45RO-negative cells positively selected for CCR7 and excluded terminally differentiated effector memory CD45RA+ cells. Donors were healthy HIV-negative adults without recently reported acute infections or vaccinations. All donors were Caucasian adults living in Nashville, Tennessee. Authors' analysis steps: Filtering differed because ImmunoSEQ produced junction-only sequences that carried no quality scores. Assay used: immunoSEQ multiplex PCR; TCRdb lists only in-frame clones, some missing. D and trimming were read from the DNA, whereas the V and J calls and clone size are those reported in that table. The sample holds about 750,000 clones; roughly 92% are singletons and the top ten take 24%.

The specimen was naive CD8+ T cells sorted from blood. The chain employs TRBV5-4 and TRBJ2-5; possibly TRBD1 or TRBD2 for D (5 bases each). This clonotype was obtained from a young man in good health. The CDR3 sequence: CASSPKGPLGETQYF. CDR3 sequence (DNA): TGTGCCAGCAGCCCTAAGGGACCCTTAGGAGAGACCCAGTACTTC.